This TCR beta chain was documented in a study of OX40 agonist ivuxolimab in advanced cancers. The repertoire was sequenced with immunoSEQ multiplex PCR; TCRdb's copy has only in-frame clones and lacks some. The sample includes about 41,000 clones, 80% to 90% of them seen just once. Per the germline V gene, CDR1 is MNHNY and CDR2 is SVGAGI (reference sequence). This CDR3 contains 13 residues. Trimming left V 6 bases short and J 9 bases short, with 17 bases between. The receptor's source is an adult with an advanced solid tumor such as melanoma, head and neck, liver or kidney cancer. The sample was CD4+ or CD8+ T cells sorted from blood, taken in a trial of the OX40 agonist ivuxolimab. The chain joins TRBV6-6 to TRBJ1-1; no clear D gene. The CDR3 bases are TGTGCCAGCAGGGACCCCCGGACCGAACAAGCTTTCTTT. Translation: CASRDPRTEQAFF.